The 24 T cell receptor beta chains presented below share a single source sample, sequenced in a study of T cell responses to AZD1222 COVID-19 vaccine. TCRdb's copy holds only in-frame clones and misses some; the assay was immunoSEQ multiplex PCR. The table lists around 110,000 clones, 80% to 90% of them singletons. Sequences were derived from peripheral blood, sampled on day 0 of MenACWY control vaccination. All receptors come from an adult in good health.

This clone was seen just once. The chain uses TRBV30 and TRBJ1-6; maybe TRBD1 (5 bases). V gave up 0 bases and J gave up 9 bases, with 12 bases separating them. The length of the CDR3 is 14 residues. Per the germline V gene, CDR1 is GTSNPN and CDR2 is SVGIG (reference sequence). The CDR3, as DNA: TGTGCCTGGAGTGTAGGAGGGGTCCTTTCACCCCTCCACTTT. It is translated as CAWSVGGVLSPLHF.

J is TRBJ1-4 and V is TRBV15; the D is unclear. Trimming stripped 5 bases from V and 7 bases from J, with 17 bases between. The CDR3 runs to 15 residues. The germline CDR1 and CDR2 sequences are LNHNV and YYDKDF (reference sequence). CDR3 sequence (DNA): TGTGCCACCAGCGGAACGAGGGCGCGGCGTGAAAAACTGTTTTTT. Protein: CATSGTRARREKLFF.

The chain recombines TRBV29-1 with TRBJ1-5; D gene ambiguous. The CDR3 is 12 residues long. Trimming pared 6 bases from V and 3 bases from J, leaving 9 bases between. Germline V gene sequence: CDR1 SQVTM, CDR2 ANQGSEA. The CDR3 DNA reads TGCAGCGTCGACACCTCCAATCAGCCCCAGCATTTT. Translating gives CSVDTSNQPQHF.

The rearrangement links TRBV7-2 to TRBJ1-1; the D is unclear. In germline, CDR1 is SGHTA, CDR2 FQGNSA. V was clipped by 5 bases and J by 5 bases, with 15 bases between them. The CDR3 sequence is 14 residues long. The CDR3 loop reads CASSPRTKRTEAFF. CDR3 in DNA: TGTGCCAGCAGCCCCCGGACCAAGAGAACTGAAGCTTTCTTT.

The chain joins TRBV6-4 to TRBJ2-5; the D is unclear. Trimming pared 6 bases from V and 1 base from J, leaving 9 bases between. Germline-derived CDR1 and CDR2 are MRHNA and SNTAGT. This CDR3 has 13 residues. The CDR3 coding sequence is TGTGCCAGCAGCCCGCAAGCCCAAGAGACCCAGTACTTC. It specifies CASSPQAQETQYF.

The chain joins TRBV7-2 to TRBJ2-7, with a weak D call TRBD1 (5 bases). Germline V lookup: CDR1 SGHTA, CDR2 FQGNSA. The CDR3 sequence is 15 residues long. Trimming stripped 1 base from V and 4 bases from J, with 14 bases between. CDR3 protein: CASSLEAGWAYEQYF. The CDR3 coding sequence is TGTGCCAGCAGCTTAGAGGCAGGGTGGGCATACGAGCAGTACTTC.

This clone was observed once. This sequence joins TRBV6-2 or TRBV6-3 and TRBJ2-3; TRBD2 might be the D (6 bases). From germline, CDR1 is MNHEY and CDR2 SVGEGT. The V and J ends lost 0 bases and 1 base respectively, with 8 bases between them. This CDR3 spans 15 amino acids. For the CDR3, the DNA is TGTGCCAGCAGTTACTCGTGGGGGGGCACAGATACGCAGTATTTT. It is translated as CASSYSWGGTDTQYF.

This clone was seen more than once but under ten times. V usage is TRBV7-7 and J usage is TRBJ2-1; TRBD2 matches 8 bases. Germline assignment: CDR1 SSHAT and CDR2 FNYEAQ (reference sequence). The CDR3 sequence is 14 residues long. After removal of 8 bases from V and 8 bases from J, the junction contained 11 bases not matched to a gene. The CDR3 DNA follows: TGTGCCAGCTCCAACTTGGGGACTAGTGATGAGCAGTTCTTC. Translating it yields CASSNLGTSDEQFF. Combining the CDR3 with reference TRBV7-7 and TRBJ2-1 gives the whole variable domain GAGVSQSPRYKVTKRGQDVTLRCDPISSHATLYWYQQALGQGPEFLTYFNYEAQPDKSGLPSDRFSAERPEGSISTLTIQRTEQRDSAMYRCASSNLGTSDEQFFGPGTRLTVL.

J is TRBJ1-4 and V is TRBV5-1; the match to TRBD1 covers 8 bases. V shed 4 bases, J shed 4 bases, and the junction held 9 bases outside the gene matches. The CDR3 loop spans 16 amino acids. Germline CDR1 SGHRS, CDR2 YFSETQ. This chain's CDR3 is CASSATGQGLNEKLFF. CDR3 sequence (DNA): TGCGCCAGCAGCGCCACCGGACAGGGCCTTAATGAAAAACTGTTTTTT.

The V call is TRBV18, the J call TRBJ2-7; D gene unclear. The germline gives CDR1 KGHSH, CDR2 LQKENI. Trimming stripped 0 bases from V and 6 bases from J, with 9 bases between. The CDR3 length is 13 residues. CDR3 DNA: TGTGCCAGCTCACCACCGAACCCCCGCGAGCAGTACTTC. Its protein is CASSPPNPREQYF. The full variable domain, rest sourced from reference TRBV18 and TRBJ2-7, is NAGVMQNPRHLVRRRGQEARLRCSPMKGHSHVYWYRQLPEEGLKFMVYLQKENIIDESGMPKERFSAEFPKEGPSILRIQQVVRGDSAAYFCASSPPNPREQYFGPGTRLTVT.

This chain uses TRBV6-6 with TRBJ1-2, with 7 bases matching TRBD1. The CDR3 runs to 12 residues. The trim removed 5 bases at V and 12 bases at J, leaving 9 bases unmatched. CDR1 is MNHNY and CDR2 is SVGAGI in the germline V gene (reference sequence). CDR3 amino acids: CASSHLTGQDTF. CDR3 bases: TGTGCCAGCAGTCACCTGACAGGGCAGGACACCTTC.

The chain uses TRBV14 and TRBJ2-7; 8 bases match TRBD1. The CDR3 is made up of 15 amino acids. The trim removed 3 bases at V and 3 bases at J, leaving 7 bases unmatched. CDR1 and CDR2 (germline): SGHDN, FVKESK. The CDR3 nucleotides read TGTGCCAGCAGCCAGGCCCGGGACAGGTACTACGAGCAGTACTTC. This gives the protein CASSQARDRYYEQYF.

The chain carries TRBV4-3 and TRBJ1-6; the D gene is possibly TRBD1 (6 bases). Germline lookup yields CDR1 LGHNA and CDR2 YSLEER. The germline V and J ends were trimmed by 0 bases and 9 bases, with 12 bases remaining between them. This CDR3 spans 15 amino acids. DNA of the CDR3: TGCGCCAGCAGCCAAGATCACAGGGAGGGTTCACCCCTCCACTTT. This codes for CASSQDHREGSPLHF.

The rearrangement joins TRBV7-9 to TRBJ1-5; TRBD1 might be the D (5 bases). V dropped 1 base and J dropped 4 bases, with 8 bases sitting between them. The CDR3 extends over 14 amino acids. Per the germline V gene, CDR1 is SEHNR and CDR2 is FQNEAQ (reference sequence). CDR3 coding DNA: TGTGCCAGCAGCTTAGGACAGCTGAATCAGCCCCAGCATTTT. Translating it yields CASSLGQLNQPQHF.

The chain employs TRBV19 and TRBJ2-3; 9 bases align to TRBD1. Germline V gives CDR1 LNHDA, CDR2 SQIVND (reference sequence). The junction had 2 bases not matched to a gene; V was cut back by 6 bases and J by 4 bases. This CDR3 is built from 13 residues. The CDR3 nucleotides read TGTGCCAGTAGGGGACAGGGTTCAGATACGCAGTATTTT. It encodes CASRGQGSDTQYF.

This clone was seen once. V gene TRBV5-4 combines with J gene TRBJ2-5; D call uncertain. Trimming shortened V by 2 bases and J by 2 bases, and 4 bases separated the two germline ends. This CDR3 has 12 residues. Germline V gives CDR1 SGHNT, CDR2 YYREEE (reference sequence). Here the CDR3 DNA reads TGTGCCAGCAGCTTCAGGCAAGAGACCCAGTACTTC. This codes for CASSFRQETQYF.

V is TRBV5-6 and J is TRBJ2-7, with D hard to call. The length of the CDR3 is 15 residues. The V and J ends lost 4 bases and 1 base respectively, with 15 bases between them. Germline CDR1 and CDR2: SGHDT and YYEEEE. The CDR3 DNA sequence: TGTGCCAGCAGCCCCCGGAGAAAAAATTCCTACGAGCAGTACTTC. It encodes CASSPRRKNSYEQYF.

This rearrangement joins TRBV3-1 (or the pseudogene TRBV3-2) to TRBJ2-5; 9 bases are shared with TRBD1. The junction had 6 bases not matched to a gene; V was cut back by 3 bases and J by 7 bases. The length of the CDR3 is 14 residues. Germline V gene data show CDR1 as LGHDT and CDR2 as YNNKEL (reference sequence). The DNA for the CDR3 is TGTGCCAGCAGCCAGGGACAGGGAGTAGGGACCCAGTACTTC. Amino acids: CASSQGQGVGTQYF.

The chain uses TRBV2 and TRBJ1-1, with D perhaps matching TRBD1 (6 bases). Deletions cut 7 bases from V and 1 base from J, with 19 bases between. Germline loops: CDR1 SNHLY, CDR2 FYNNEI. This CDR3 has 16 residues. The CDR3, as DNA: TGTGCCAGCATTAGCAGGGGCGATTTTTCGAACACTGAAGCTTTCTTT. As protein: CASISRGDFSNTEAFF.

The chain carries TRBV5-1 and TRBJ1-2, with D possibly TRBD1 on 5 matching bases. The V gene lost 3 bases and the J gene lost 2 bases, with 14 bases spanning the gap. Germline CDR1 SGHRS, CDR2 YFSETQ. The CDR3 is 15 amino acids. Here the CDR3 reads CASSSEPGPNYGYTF. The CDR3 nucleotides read TGCGCCAGCAGCTCTGAACCGGGGCCCAACTATGGCTACACCTTC.

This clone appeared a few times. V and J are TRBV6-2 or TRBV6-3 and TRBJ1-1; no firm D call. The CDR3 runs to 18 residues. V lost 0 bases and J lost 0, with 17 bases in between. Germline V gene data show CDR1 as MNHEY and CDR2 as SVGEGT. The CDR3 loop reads CASSYSRGRTSMNTEAFF. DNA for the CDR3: TGTGCCAGCAGTTACTCGAGAGGGCGTACCTCGATGAACACTGAAGCTTTCTTT.

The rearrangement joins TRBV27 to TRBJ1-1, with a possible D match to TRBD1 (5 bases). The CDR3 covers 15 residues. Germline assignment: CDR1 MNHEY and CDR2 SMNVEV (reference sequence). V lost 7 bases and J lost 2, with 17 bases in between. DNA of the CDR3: TGTGCCAGCAACTACGGGGGAGGGAGAAACACTGAAGCTTTCTTT. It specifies CASNYGGGRNTEAFF.

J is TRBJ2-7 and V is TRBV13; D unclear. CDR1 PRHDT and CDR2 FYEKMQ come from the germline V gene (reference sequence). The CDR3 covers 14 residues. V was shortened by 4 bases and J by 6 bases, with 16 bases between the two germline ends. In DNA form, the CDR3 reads TGTGCCAGCAGCTCCAAGACCGACGCACTCGAGCAGTACTTC. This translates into CASSSKTDALEQYF.

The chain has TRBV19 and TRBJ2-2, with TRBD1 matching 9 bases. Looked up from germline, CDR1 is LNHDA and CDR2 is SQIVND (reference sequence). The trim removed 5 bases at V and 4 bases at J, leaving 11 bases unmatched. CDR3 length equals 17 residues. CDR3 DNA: TGTGCCAGTAGTGGGAACCGGGACAGGGACTTCACCGGGGAGCTGTTTTTT. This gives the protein CASSGNRDRDFTGELFF.